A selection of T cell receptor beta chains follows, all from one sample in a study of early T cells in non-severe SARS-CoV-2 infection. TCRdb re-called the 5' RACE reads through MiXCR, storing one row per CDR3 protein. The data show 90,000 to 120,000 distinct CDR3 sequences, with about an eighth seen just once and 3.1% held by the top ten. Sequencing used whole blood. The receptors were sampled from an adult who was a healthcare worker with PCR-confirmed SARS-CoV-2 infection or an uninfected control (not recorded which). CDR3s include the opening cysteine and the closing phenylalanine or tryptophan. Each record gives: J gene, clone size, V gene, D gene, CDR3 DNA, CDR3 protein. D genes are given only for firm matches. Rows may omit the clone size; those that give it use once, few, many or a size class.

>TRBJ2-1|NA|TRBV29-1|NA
TGCAGCGTAGGAAAGACGTACAATGAGCAGTTCTTC
CSVGKTYNEQFF
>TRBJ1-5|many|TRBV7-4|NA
TGTGCCAGCAGCTTAGTAGGGGAGAGCAATCAGCCCCAGCATTTT
CASSLVGESNQPQHF
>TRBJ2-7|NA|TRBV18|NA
TGTGCCAGCTCACCTAAGCTAGGGGATTACGAGCAGTACTTC
CASSPKLGDYEQYF
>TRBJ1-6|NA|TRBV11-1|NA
TGTGCCAGCAGCCTTACAGGGAATTCACCCCTCCACTTT
CASSLTGNSPLHF
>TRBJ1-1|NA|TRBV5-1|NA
TGCGCCAGCAGCCCCGGGGCTTTAACTGGAGCTTTCTTT
CASSPGALTGAFF
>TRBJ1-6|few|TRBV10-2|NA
TGCGCCAGCAGTGAGCCTAGACAGGAATTATCTTCACCCCTCCACTTT
CASSEPRQELSSPLHF
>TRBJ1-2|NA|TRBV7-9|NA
TGTGCCAGCAGCTTACGCGGGCCCACCCGGGATGGCTACACCTTC
CASSLRGPTRDGYTF
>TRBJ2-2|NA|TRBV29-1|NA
TGCAGCGTTGTTCTGCCGGGCGGGGAGCTGTTTTTT
CSVVLPGGELFF
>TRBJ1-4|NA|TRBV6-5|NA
TGTGCCAGCAGTCCCTGGGCCCGATTTACCACTAATGAAAAACTGTTTTTT
CASSPWARFTTNEKLFF
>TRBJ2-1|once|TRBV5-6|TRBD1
TGTGCCAGCATTTCCGGGACAGGGCCCTACAATGAGCAGTTCTTC
CASISGTGPYNEQFF
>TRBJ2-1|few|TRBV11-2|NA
TGTGCCAGCAGCTTATCGGGTCTCTCCTACAATGAGCAGTTCTTC
CASSLSGLSYNEQFF
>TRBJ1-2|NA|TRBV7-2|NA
TGTGCCAGCAGCTTTGAGGGCGCTTATGGCTACACCTTC
CASSFEGAYGYTF
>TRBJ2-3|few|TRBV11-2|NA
TGTGCCAGCAGCTCTCCCGGGGATCCTAGCACAGATACGCAGTATTTT
CASSSPGDPSTDTQYF
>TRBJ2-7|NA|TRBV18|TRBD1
TGTGCCAGCTCACCACTGAGCAGGGGGCGTATCGAGCAGTACTTC
CASSPLSRGRIEQYF
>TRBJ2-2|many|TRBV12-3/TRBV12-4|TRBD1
TGTGCCAGCAGTCGACAGGGAGCGAACACCGGGGAGCTGTTTTTT
CASSRQGANTGELFF